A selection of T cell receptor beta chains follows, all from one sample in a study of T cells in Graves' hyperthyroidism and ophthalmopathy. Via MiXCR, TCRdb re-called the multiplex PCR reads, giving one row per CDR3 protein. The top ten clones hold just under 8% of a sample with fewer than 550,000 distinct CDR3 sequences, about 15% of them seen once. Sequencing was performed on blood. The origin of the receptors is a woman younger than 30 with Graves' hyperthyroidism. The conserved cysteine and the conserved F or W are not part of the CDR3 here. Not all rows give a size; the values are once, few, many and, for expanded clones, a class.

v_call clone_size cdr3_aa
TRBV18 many ASSPRRDGETQY
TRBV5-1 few ASTMTSGRGYEHY
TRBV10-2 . ASSELGALETQY
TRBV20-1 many SASQTRNRIYEQY
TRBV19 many ASSITSGSNQPQH
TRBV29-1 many SVVVSGAEGYGYT
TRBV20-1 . GGQGDDGNTIY
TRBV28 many ASSPPSGGANEQF
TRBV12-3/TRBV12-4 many ASSVQGHGDTQY
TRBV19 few ASSINVRGLAGSHNEQF
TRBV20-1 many SAEWRGGQPQH